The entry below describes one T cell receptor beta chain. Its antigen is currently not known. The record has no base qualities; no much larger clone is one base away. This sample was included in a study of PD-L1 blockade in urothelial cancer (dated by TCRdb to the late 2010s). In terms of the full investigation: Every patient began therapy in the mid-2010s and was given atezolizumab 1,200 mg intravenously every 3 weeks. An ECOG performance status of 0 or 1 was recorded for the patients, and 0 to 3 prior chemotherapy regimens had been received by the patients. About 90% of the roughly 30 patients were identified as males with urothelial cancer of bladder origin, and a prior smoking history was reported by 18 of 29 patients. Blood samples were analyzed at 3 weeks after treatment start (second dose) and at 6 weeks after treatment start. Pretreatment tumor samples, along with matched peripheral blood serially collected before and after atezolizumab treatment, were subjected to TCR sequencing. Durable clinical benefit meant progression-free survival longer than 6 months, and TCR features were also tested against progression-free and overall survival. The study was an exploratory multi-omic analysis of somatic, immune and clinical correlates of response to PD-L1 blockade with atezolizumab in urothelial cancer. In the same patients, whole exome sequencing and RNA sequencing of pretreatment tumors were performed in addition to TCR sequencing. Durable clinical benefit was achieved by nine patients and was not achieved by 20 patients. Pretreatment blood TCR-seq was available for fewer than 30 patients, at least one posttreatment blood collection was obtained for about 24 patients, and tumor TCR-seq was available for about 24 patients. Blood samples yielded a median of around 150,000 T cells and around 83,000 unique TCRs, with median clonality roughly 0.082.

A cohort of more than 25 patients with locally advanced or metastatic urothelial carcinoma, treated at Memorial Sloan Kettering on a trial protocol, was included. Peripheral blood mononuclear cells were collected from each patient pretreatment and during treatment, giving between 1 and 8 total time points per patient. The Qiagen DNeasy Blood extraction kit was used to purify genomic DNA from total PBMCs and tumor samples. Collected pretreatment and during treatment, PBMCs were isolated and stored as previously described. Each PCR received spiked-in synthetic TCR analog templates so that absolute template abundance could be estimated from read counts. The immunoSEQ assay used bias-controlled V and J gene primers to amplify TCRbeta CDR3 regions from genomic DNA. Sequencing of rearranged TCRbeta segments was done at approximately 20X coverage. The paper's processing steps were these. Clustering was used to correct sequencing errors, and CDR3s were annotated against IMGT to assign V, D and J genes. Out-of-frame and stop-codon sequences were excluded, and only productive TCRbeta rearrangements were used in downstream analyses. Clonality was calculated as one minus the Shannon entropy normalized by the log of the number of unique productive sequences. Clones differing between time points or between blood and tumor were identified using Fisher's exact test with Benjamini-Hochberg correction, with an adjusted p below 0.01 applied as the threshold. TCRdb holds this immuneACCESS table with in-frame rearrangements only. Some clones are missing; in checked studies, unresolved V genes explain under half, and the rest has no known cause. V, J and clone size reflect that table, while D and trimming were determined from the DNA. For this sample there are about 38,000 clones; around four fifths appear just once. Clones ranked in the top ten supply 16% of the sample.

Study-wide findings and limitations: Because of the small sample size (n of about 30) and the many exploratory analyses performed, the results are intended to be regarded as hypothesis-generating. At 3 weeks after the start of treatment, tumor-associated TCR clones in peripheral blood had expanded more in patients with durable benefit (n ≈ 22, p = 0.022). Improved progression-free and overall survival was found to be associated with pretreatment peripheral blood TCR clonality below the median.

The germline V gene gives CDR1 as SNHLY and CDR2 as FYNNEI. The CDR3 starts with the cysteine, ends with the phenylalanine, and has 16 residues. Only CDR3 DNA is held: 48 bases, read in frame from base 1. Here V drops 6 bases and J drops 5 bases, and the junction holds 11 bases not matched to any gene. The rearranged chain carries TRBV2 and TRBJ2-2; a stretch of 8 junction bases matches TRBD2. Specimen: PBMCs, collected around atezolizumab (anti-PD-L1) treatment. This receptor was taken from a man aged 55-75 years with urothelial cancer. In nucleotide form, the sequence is TGTGCCAGCAGCGCGGGACTAGTCCAACGAACCGGGGAGCTGTTTTTT. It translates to CASSAGLVQRTGELFF.